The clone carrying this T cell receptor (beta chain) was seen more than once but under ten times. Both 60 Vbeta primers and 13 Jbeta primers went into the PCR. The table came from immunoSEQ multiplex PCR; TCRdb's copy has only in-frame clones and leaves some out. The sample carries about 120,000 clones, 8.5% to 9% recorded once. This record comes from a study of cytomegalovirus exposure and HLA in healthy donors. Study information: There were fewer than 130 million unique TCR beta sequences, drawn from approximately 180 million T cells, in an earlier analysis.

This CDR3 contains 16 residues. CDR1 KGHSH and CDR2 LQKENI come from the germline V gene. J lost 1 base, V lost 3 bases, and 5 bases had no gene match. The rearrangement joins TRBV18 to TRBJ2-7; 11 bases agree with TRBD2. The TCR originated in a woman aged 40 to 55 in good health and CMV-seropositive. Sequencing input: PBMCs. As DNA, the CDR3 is TGTGCCAGCTCACCTGCTATAGCGGGGGGGTCCTACGAGCAGTACTTC. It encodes CASSPAIAGGSYEQYF.